These 21 T cell receptor beta chains came from one sample sequenced in a study of shared T cell receptors in the human thymus. Profiled with immunoSEQ multiplex PCR; TCRdb holds only in-frame clones, not every one. The sample has 55,000 to 80,000 clones, 90% to 95% seen once; the top ten hold less than 0.04%. What was sequenced was thymocytes. All receptors come from a human donor.

The chain joins TRBV5-4 to TRBJ2-2, with D unresolved. Trimming took 0 bases from V and 7 from J, leaving 13 bases between them. Per germline, CDR1 SGHNT and CDR2 YYREEE (reference sequence). The CDR3 has 15 residues. The CDR3 DNA follows: TGTGCCAGCAGCTTGGAGTTGGGCTCGGACGGGGAGCTGTTTTTT. Protein sequence: CASSLELGSDGELFF.

This chain links TRBV4-3 with TRBJ2-1; 14 bases are shared with TRBD2. Germline lookup yields CDR1 LGHNA and CDR2 YSLEER. This CDR3 has 17 residues. Trimming removed 4 bases from V and 2 bases from J; junction bases left unmatched: 4. This CDR3 reads CASSLRTSGGPYNEQFF. In DNA form, the CDR3 reads TGCGCCAGCAGCCTTAGGACTAGCGGGGGGCCCTACAATGAGCAGTTCTTC.

The chain recombines TRBV5-1 with TRBJ2-3; D is possibly TRBD2 (6 bases). CDR1 and CDR2 from the germline V gene are SGHRS and YFSETQ. The CDR3 is 16 residues long. V dropped 4 bases and J dropped 4 bases, with 19 bases sitting between them. The CDR3 sequence: CASSSPEGRGADTQYF. The CDR3 DNA reads as TGCGCCAGCAGCAGCCCGGAGGGTAGAGGCGCAGATACGCAGTATTTT. The full variable domain, rest sourced from reference TRBV5-1 and TRBJ2-3, is KAGVTQTPRYLIKTRGQQVTLSCSPISGHRSVSWYQQTPGQGLQFLFEYFSETQRNKGNFPGRFSGRQFSNSRSEMNVSTLELGDSALYLCASSSPEGRGADTQYFGPGTRLTVL.

The chain uses TRBV7-6 and TRBJ2-7; D possibly corresponds to TRBD2 (6 bases). The CDR3 spans 17 residues. CDR1 is SGHVS and CDR2 is FNYEAQ in the germline V gene. V was shortened by 5 bases and J by 0 bases, with 20 bases between the two germline ends. The chain's CDR3 is CASSLRVGGFSSYEQYF. CDR3 DNA sequence: TGTGCCAGCAGCCTCCGTGTGGGAGGTTTTAGCTCCTACGAGCAGTACTTC.

The rearrangement links TRBV6-6 to TRBJ1-1, with unresolved D. V was clipped by 3 bases and J by 1 base, with 12 bases between them. Germline lookup yields CDR1 MNHNY and CDR2 SVGAGI (reference sequence). The CDR3 extends over 15 amino acids. The CDR3 region is CASSYKVNPNTEAFF. The CDR3 DNA sequence: TGTGCCAGCAGTTATAAGGTCAACCCGAACACTGAAGCTTTCTTT.

The chain recombines TRBV5-1 with TRBJ2-3; no clear D. The V end lost 0 bases, the J end lost 3 bases, and 17 bases lay between the germline ends. CDR1 is SGHRS, CDR2 YFSETQ, per germline. This CDR3 contains 17 residues. The CDR3 protein is CASSLGWVWGGTDTQYF. The CDR3 region has the DNA TGCGCCAGCAGCTTGGGCTGGGTGTGGGGTGGGACAGATACGCAGTATTTT. Drawing the rest from reference TRBV5-1 and TRBJ2-3, the complete variable domain is KAGVTQTPRYLIKTRGQQVTLSCSPISGHRSVSWYQQTPGQGLQFLFEYFSETQRNKGNFPGRFSGRQFSNSRSEMNVSTLELGDSALYLCASSLGWVWGGTDTQYFGPGTRLTVL.

The rearrangement uses TRBV7-8 and TRBJ1-5; tentatively, D is TRBD1 (6 bases). The CDR3 covers 12 residues. V was clipped by 8 bases and J by 6 bases, with 11 bases between them. Looked up from germline, CDR1 is SGHVS and CDR2 is FQNEAQ. The CDR3 region is CASGGAAQPQHF. In nucleotides, the CDR3 is TGTGCCAGCGGGGGGGCGGCTCAGCCCCAGCATTTT.

The chain has TRBV2 and TRBJ1-1; TRBD1 agrees at 8 bases. Germline CDR1 reads SNHLY; CDR2 reads FYNNEI. This CDR3 region has 16 residues. V trimming: 2 bases; J trimming: 4 bases; junction bases outside the gene matches: 9. CDR3 DNA: TGTGCCAGCAGTGAACTCCCTGGGCAGGGGGCCACTGAAGCTTTCTTT. It yields the protein CASSELPGQGATEAFF.

V usage is TRBV19 and J usage is TRBJ1-2, with a tentative D call TRBD1 (5 bases). V was clipped by 3 bases and J by 4 bases, with 21 bases between them. The CDR3 runs to 17 residues. Germline CDR1 is LNHDA and CDR2 is SQIVND (reference sequence). The CDR3 loop is CASSIFDTGTKGYGYTF. As DNA, the CDR3 is TGTGCCAGTAGTATCTTTGATACAGGTACAAAAGGCTATGGCTACACCTTC. The full variable domain, its missing parts supplied by reference TRBV19 and TRBJ1-2, is DGGITQSPKYLFRKEGQNVTLSCEQNLNHDAMYWYRQDPGQGLRLIYYSQIVNDFQKGDIAEGYSVSREKKESFPLTVTSAQKNPTAFYLCASSIFDTGTKGYGYTFGSGTRLTVV.

V is TRBV4-3 and J is TRBJ1-1; 7 bases match TRBD1. Losses at the gene ends were 1 base for V and 5 bases for J; bases not matched to a gene: 4. The CDR3 runs to 14 residues. CDR1 is LGHNA, CDR2 YSLEER, per germline. CDR3 amino acids: CASSQVRGQTEAFF. The CDR3, as DNA: TGCGCCAGCAGCCAAGTGCGGGGACAGACTGAAGCTTTCTTT.

The chain has TRBV28 and TRBJ1-2; no firm D call. Germline CDR1 MDHEN, CDR2 SYDVKM. This CDR3 is built from 13 residues. Trimming removed 5 bases from V and 4 bases from J, with 11 bases in between. CDR3 DNA: TGTGCCAGCAGTCCTCCAGGACCCTATGGCTACACCTTC. Its protein product is CASSPPGPYGYTF.

V is TRBV7-9 and J is TRBJ1-2; D is ambiguous. V gave up 3 bases and J gave up 0 bases, with 8 bases separating them. Germline loops: CDR1 SEHNR, CDR2 FQNEAQ (reference sequence). CDR3 length: 14 residues. The CDR3 coding sequence is TGTGCCAGCAGCTTTTCCCTAGCTAACTATGGCTACACCTTC. Its translation is CASSFSLANYGYTF.

The chain uses TRBV4-1 and TRBJ1-5, with 7 bases that match TRBD1. Trimming cost V 0 bases and J 6 bases; bases outside gene matches: 11. CDR1 is MGHRA, CDR2 YSYEKL, per germline. This CDR3 region has 17 residues. The DNA for the CDR3 is TGCGCCAGCAGCCAAGATAAAGAGCCTGACAGGGTTCAGCCCCAGCATTTT. Its translation: CASSQDKEPDRVQPQHF.

The rearrangement uses TRBV7-2 and TRBJ2-7; tentatively, D is TRBD2 (5 bases). Trimming took off 2 bases at V and 0 bases at J, with 23 bases between the two ends. CDR3 length: 19 amino acids. Per germline, CDR1 SGHTA and CDR2 FQGNSA. For the CDR3, the DNA is TGTGCCAGCAGCTTATCTCTGGGCCTTAGCGTTACCAGCTCCTACGAGCAGTACTTC. It codes for CASSLSLGLSVTSSYEQYF.

V and J are TRBV7-9 and TRBJ1-2; the D is unclear. Germline CDR1 SEHNR, CDR2 FQNEAQ (reference sequence). Trimming took off 1 base at V and 4 bases at J, with 19 bases between the two ends. The CDR3 loop spans 17 amino acids. DNA of the CDR3: TGTGCCAGCAGCTTAGTAGGTCGACGCATACCTTTCTATGGCTACACCTTC. As protein: CASSLVGRRIPFYGYTF.

The rearrangement uses TRBV5-6 and TRBJ2-7; D ambiguous. This CDR3 spans 15 amino acids. Between the trimmed V and J ends, which lost 4 bases and 6 bases, there was a span of 20 bases. Germline CDR1 reads SGHDT; CDR2 reads YYEEEE. The CDR3 is CASSLNPPNPREQYF. CDR3 nucleotide sequence: TGTGCCAGCAGCCTCAATCCACCGAACCCACGCGAGCAGTACTTC.

The chain joins TRBV7-2 to TRBJ1-2, with D tentatively TRBD1 (6 bases). V lost 6 bases and J lost 7, with 15 bases in between. Germline loops: CDR1 SGHTA, CDR2 FQGNSA. This CDR3 contains 13 residues. The CDR3 coding sequence is TGTGCCAGCAGAGGGGGTAGGGGACGTGGCTACACCTTC. Protein product: CASRGGRGRGYTF.

The V and J genes are TRBV5-1 and TRBJ2-7, with 8 bases that match TRBD2. After removal of 0 bases from V and 2 bases from J, the junction contained 4 bases not matched to a gene. The length of the CDR3 is 15 residues. Germline values: CDR1 SGHRS, CDR2 YFSETQ. CDR3 DNA: TGCGCCAGCAGCTTGGCGGGGGGGGAAGCCTACGAGCAGTACTTC. Its translation: CASSLAGGEAYEQYF.

The chain employs TRBV4-3 and TRBJ1-2; D remains unclear. The CDR3 covers 18 residues. Looked up from germline, CDR1 is LGHNA and CDR2 is YSLEER. Trimming removed 0 bases at V and 6 bases at J, with 23 bases between. The CDR3 sequence is CASSQDMVFDKPRHGYTF. In DNA, the CDR3 is TGCGCCAGCAGCCAAGATATGGTGTTTGACAAACCTCGCCATGGCTACACCTTC.

The chain is built from TRBV18 and TRBJ2-2; 8 nucleotides match TRBD1. V shed 3 bases, J shed 4 bases, and the junction held 4 bases outside the gene matches. The CDR3 sequence is 15 residues long. In germline, CDR1 is KGHSH, CDR2 LQKENI. CDR3 residues: CASSPDRGITGELFF. In DNA, the CDR3 is TGTGCCAGCTCACCCGACAGGGGCATCACCGGGGAGCTGTTTTTT. The whole variable domain, filled in from reference TRBV18 and TRBJ2-2, reads NAGVMQNPRHLVRRRGQEARLRCSPMKGHSHVYWYRQLPEEGLKFMVYLQKENIIDESGMPKERFSAEFPKEGPSILRIQQVVRGDSAAYFCASSPDRGITGELFFGEGSRLTVL.

The V and J genes are TRBV19 and TRBJ1-2; D gene ambiguous. In germline, CDR1 is LNHDA, CDR2 SQIVND (reference sequence). Trimming shortened V by 6 bases and J by 3 bases, and 11 bases separated the two germline ends. The CDR3 has 13 residues. The CDR3 is CASRLVADYGYTF. DNA of the CDR3: TGTGCCAGTAGATTAGTGGCGGACTATGGCTACACCTTC.